These 6 T cell receptor beta chains originate from one sample sequenced in a study of T-cell memory formation after mild COVID-19. TCRdb fed the 5' RACE reads into MiXCR, producing one record per CDR3 protein. The sample comprises roughly 610,000 distinct CDR3 sequences, roughly a sixth of which are singletons, and just over 8% rests with the top ten. The sequencing input was PBMCs or a T cell subset sorted from them (not recorded which). Receptors were obtained from an adult woman who had mild COVID-19 (a few samples of this study predate the infection). Cell type and time point are not known.

There are a few counts of this clonotype. The chain has TRBV10-3 and TRBJ1-1, with a possible D match to TRBD1 (5 bases). The CDR3 totals 15 residues. Deletions cut 6 bases from V and 0 bases from J, with 14 bases between. The germline gives CDR1 ENHRY, CDR2 SYGVKD. CDR3 sequence (DNA): TGTGCCATCAGGCAGGGTGCCCTGATGAACACTGAAGCTTTCTTT. Translating it yields CAIRQGALMNTEAFF.

This clonotype was counted between two and nine times. The V call is TRBV12-3 or TRBV12-4, the J call TRBJ2-3; D assignment may be TRBD1 or TRBD2 (5 bases each). The length of the CDR3 is 15 residues. Trimming cost V 2 bases and J 4 bases, with 13 bases left between them. CDR3 in DNA: TGTGCCAGCAGTTTAAGCCCCATGGGGGCAGATACGCAGTATTTT. This translates into CASSLSPMGADTQYF.

The chain couples TRBV2 to TRBJ1-6; D is ambiguous. V lost 5 bases and J 6 bases, leaving 11 bases between the germline ends. The CDR3 sequence is 14 residues long. Germline lookup yields CDR1 SNHLY and CDR2 FYNNEI. This chain's CDR3 is CASSTIGGNSPLHF. CDR3 DNA: TGTGCCAGCAGTACCATAGGAGGTAATTCACCCCTCCACTTT.

This clonotype was picked up a small number of times. This sequence joins TRBV6-4 and TRBJ1-2, with D possibly being TRBD1 (6 bases). With 5 bases removed from V and 0 bases from J, the gap between germline ends came to 13 bases. CDR3 length: 15 residues. Germline CDR1 and CDR2: MRHNA and SNTAGT. The CDR3 DNA reads TGTGCCAGCAGTCCCACGGGGGGCTCTAACTATGGCTACACCTTC. Translating gives CASSPTGGSNYGYTF.

This chain uses TRBV29-1 with TRBJ2-1; D is unresolved. The CDR3 length is 14 residues. CDR1 SQVTM and CDR2 ANQGSEA come from the germline V gene. V was clipped by 6 bases and J by 10 bases, with 22 bases between them. CDR3 protein: CSVHADLGPREQFF. In DNA, the CDR3 is TGCAGCGTACATGCTGACCTAGGACCCCGCGAGCAGTTCTTC.

The chain combines TRBV5-4 with TRBJ1-1; TRBD1 matches 10 bases. CDR1 SGHNT and CDR2 YYREEE come from the germline V gene (reference sequence). Trimming at V came to 1 base and at J to 3 bases, leaving 18 bases not matched to a gene. This CDR3 spans 20 amino acids. The CDR3 spells CASSLKVIRWDRGFDTEAFF. The CDR3 coding sequence is TGTGCCAGCAGCTTGAAGGTGATTCGATGGGACAGGGGCTTCGACACTGAAGCTTTCTTT.